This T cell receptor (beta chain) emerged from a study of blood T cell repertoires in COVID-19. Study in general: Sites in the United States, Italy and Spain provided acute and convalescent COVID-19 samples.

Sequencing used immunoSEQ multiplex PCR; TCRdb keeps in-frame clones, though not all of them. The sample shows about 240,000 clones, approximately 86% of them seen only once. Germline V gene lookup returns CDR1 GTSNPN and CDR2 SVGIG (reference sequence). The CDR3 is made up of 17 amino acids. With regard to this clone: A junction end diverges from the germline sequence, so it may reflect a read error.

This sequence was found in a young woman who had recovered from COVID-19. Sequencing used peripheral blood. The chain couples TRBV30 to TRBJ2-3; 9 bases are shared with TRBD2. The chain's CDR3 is CAWGVGLASVSTDTQYF. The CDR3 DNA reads TGTGCCTGGGGTGTAGGACTAGCGAGTGTAAGCACAGATACGCAGTATTTT.